The clone carrying this T cell receptor (beta chain) came up many times. As yet, its antigen is unknown. The TCR beta CDR3 regions underwent amplification using RNA transcripts as the source. Initially, a first-round RT-PCR of the TCR CDR3 employed the HTBI primer set. Each CDR3 protein gets one entry after TCRdb re-called the multiplex PCR reads with MiXCR. This repertoire shows about 400,000 distinct CDR3 sequences, around 14% found once; its top ten account for about 9.1%. Looked up from germline, CDR1 is DFQATT and CDR2 is SNEGSKA (reference sequence). This CDR3 contains 14 residues. V lost 1 base to trimming and J lost 4 bases, with 11 bases between them. These data originate in a study of T cells in Graves' hyperthyroidism and ophthalmopathy. Whole-study context: Blood from the periphery was taken at initial diagnosis, before any treatment.

General study results and limits: Blood also showed most of the thyroid clonotypes that were expanded above 0.001.

Thyroid ultrasound, orbital computed tomography, clinical symptoms, and serum thyroxine and TRAb underpinned diagnoses. The authors took PBMCs from 10 ml fresh peripheral blood. The chain recombines TRBV20-1 with TRBJ1-5; D is unclear. The sequenced sample was blood. This clonotype was sampled from a woman between 18 and 30 years old with Graves' hyperthyroidism. For the CDR3, the DNA is TGCAGTGCTAGAGTATCTGGCGAGAATCAGCCCCAGCATTTT. This gives the protein CSARVSGENQPQHF.